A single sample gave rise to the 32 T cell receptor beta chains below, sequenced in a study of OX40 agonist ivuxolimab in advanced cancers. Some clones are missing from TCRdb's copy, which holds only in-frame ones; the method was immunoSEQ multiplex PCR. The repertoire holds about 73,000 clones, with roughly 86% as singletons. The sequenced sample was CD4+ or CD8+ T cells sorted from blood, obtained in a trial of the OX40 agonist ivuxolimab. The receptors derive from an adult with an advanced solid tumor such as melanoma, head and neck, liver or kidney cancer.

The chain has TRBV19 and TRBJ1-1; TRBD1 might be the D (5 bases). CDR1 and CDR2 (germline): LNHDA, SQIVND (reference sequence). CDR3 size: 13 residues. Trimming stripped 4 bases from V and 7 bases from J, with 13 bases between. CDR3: CASSKGEQDEAFF. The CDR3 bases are TGTGCCAGTAGTAAAGGAGAACAGGATGAAGCTTTCTTT.

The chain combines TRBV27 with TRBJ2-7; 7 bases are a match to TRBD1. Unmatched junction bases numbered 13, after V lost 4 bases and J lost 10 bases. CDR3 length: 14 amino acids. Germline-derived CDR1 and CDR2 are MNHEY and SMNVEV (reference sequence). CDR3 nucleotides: TGTGCCAGCAGTTACCGGGACAGCTCGTCGCTACAGTACTTC. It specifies CASSYRDSSSLQYF.

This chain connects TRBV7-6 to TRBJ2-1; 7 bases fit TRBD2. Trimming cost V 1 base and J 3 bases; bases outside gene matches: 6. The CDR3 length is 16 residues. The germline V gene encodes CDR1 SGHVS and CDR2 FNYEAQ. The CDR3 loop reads CASSLEAGLGYNEQFF. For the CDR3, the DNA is TGTGCCAGCAGCTTAGAAGCGGGGTTGGGCTACAATGAGCAGTTCTTC.

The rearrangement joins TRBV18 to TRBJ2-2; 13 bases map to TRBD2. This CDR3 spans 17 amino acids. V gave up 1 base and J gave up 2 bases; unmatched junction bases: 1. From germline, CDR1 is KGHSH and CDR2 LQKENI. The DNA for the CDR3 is TGTGCCAGCTCACCACGGACTAGCGGGGGAAACACCGGGGAGCTGTTTTTT. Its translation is CASSPRTSGGNTGELFF.

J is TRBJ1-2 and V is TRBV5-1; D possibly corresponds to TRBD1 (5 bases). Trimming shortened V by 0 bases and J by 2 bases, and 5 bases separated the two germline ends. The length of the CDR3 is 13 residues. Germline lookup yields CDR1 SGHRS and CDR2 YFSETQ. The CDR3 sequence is CASSLGGNYGYTF. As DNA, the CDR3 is TGCGCCAGCAGCTTGGGGGGGAACTATGGCTACACCTTC.

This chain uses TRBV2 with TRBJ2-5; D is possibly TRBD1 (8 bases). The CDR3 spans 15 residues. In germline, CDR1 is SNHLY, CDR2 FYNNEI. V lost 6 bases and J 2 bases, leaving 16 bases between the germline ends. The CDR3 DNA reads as TGTGCCAGCAGAGGAAACAGGGGGGGACAAGAGACCCAGTACTTC. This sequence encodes CASRGNRGGQETQYF.

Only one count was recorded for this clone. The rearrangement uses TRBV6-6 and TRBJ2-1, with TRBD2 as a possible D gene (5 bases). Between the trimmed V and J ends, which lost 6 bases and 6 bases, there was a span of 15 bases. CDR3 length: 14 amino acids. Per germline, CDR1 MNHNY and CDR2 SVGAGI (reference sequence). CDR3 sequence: CASRRLDLSNEQFF. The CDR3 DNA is TGTGCCAGCAGACGACTGGACTTGAGCAATGAGCAGTTCTTC.

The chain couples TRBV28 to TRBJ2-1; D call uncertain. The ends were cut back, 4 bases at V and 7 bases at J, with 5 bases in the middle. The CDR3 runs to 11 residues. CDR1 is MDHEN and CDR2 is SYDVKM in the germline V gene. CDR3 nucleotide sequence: TGTGCCAGCAGTTCTGCGAATGAGCAGTTCTTC. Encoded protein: CASSSANEQFF.

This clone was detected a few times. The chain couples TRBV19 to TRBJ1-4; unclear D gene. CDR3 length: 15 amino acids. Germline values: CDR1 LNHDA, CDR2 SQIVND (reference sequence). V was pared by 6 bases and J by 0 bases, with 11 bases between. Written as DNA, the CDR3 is TGTGCCAGTAGAGACGGTCTAACAACTAATGAAAAACTGTTTTTT. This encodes CASRDGLTTNEKLFF.

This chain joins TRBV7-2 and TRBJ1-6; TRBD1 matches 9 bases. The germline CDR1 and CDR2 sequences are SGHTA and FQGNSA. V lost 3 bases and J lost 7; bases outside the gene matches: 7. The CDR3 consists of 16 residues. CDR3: CASSLVAGQGNSPLHF. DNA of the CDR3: TGTGCCAGCAGCTTGGTGGCGGGACAGGGAAATTCACCCCTCCACTTT.

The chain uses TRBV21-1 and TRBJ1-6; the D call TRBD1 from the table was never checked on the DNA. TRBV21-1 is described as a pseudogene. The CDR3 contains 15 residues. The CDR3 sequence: CASSPPGVDNSPLHF. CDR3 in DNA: TGTGCCAGCAGCCCACCAGGGGTTGATAATTCACCCCTCCACTTT.

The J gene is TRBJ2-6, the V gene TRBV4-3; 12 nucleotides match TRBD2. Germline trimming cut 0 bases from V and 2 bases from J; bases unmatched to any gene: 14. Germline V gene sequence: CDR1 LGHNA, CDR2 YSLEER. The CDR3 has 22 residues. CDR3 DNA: TGCGCCAGCAGCCAAGAGCTCGCTAGCGGGGGGGCGAGGCGAGCTGGGGCCAACGTCCTGACTTTC. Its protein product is CASSQELASGGARRAGANVLTF.

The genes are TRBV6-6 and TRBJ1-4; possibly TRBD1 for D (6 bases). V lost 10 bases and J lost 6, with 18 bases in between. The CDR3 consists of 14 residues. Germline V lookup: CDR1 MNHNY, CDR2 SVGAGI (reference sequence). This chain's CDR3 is CATRRGGQDEKLFF. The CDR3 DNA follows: TGTGCCACCAGGCGGGGGGGCCAGGATGAAAAACTGTTTTTT.

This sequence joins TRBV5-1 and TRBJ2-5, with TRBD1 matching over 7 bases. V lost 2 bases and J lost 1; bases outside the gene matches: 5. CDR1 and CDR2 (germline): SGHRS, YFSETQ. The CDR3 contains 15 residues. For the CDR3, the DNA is TGCGCCAGCAGCTTCCTGACAGGGCCCCAAGAGACCCAGTACTTC. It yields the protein CASSFLTGPQETQYF. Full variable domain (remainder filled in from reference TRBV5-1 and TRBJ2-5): KAGVTQTPRYLIKTRGQQVTLSCSPISGHRSVSWYQQTPGQGLQFLFEYFSETQRNKGNFPGRFSGRQFSNSRSEMNVSTLELGDSALYLCASSFLTGPQETQYFGPGTRLLVL.

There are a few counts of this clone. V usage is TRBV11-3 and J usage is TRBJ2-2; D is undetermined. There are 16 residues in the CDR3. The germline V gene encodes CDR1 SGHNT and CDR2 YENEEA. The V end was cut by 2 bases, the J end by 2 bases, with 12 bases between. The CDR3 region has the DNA TGTGCCAGCAGCTTATTGGCGGATACCAACACCGGGGAGCTGTTTTTT. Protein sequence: CASSLLADTNTGELFF.

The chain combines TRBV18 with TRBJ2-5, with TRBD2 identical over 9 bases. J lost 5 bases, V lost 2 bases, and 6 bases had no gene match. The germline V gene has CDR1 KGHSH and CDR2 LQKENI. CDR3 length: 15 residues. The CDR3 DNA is TGTGCCAGCTCACCAGTGGCGGGGGGGCCGGAGACCCAGTACTTC. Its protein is CASSPVAGGPETQYF.

CDR3 protein: CASTGRAKNIQYF. CDR3 DNA sequence: TGTGCCAGCACGGGGCGAGCCAAAAACATTCAGTACTTC. The V and J genes are TRBV5-6 and TRBJ2-4; D assignment may be TRBD1 or TRBD2 (5 bases each). The CDR3 contains 13 residues. Trimming shortened V by 6 bases and J by 0 bases, and 7 bases separated the two germline ends. Germline loops: CDR1 SGHDT, CDR2 YYEEEE.

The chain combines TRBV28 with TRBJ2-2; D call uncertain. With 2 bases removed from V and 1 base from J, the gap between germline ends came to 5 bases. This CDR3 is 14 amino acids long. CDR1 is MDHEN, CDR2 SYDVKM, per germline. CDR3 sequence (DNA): TGTGCCAGCAGTTTAGGCAAGAACACCGGGGAGCTGTTTTTT. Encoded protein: CASSLGKNTGELFF.

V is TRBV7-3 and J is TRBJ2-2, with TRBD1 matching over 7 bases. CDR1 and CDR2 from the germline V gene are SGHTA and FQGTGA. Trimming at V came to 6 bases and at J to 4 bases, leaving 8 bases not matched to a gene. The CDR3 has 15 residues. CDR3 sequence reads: CASSPTGTVTGELFF. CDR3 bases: TGTGCCAGCAGTCCGACCGGGACAGTCACCGGGGAGCTGTTTTTT. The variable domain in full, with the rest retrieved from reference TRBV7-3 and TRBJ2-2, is GAGVSQTPSNKVTEKGKYVELRCDPISGHTALYWYRQSLGQGPEFLIYFQGTGAADDSGLPNDRFFAVRPEGSVSTLKIQRTERGDSAVYLCASSPTGTVTGELFFGEGSRLTVL.

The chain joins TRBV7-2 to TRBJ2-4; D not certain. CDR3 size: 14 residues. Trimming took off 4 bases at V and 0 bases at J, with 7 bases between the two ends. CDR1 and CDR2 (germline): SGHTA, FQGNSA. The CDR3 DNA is TGTGCCAGCAGCTCCTTAGGAGCCAAAAACATTCAGTACTTC. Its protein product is CASSSLGAKNIQYF.

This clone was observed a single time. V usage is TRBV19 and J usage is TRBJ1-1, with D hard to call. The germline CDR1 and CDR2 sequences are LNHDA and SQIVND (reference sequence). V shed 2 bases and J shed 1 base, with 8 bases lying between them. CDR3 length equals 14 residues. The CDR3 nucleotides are TGTGCCAGTAGTATAAGGGATTCGAACACTGAAGCTTTCTTT. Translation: CASSIRDSNTEAFF.

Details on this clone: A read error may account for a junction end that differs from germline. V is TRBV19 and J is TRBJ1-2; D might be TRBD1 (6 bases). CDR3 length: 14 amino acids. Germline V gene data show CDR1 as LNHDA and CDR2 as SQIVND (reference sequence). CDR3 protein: CASLPRGRNYGHTF. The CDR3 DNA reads TGTGCCAGCCTCCCAAGGGGGAGAAACTATGGCCACACCTTC.

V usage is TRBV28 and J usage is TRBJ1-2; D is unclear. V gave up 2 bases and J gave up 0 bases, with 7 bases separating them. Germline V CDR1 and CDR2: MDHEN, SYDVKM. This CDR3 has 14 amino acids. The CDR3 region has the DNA TGTGCCAGCAGTTTAGGCTTTTCTAACTATGGCTACACCTTC. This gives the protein CASSLGFSNYGYTF.

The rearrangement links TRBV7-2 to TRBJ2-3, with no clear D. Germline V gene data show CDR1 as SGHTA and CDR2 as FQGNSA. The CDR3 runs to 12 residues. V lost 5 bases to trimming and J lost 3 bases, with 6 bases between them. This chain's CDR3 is CASSRRTDTQYF. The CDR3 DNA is TGTGCCAGCAGCCGAAGGACAGATACGCAGTATTTT.

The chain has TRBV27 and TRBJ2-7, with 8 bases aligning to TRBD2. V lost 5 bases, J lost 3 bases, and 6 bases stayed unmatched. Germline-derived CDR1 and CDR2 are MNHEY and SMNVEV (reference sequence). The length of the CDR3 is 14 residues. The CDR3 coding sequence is TGTGCCAGCAGTAATCAACTAGCGGTCTACGAGCAGTACTTC. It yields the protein CASSNQLAVYEQYF.

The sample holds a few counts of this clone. This chain's CDR3 is CASPDPYYNSPLHF. Written as DNA, the CDR3 is TGTGCCAGCCCGGACCCATATTATAATTCACCCCTCCACTTT. The chain combines TRBV19 with TRBJ1-6; D gene uncertain. The germline V and J ends were trimmed by 9 bases and 4 bases, with 13 bases remaining between them. The germline gives CDR1 LNHDA, CDR2 SQIVND (reference sequence). CDR3 size: 14 residues.

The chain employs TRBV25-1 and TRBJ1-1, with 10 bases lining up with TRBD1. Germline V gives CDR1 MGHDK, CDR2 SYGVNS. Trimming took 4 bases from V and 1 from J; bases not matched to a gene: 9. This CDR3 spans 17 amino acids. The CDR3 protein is CASSGGTGAIGNTEAFF. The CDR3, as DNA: TGTGCCAGCAGTGGCGGGACAGGGGCGATAGGGAACACTGAAGCTTTCTTT.

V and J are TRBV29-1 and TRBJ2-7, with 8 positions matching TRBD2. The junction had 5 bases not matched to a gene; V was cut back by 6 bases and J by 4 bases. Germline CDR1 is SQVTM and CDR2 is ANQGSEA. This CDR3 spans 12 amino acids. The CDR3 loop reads CSVAGGGYEQYF. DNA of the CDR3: TGCAGCGTCGCGGGAGGCGGGTACGAGCAGTACTTC.

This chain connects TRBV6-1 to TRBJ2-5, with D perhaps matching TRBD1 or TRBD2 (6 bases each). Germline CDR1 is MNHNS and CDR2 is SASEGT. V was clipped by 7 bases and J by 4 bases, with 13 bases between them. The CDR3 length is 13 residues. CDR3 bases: TGTGCCAGCATCCGAAGGGGGGCAGAGACCCAGTACTTC. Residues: CASIRRGAETQYF.

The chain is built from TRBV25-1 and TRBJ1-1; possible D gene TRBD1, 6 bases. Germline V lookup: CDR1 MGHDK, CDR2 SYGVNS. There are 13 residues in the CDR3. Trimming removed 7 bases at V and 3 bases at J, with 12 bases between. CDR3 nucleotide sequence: TGTGCCAGCAAAGACAGGATCTACACTGAAGCTTTCTTT. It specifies CASKDRIYTEAFF. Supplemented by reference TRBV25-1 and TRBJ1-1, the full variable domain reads EADIYQTPRYLVIGTGKKITLECSQTMGHDKMYWYQQDPGMELHLIHYSYGVNSTEKGDLSSESTVSRIRTEHFPLTLESARPSHTSQYLCASKDRIYTEAFFGQGTRLTVV.

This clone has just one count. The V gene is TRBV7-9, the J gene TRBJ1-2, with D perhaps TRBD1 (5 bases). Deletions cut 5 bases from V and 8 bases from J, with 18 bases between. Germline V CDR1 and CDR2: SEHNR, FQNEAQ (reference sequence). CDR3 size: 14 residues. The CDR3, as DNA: TGTGCCAGCAGCCTAGGCTACGGGGCGGGAGGCTACACCTTC. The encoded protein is CASSLGYGAGGYTF.

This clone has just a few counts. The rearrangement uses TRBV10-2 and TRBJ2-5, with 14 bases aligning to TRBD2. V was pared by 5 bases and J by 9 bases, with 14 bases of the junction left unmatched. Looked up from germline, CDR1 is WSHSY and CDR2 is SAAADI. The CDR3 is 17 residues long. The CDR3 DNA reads TGCGCCAGCAGTACCGGACTAGCGGGGGGCGGGAGGGCGGCCCAGTACTTC. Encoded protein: CASSTGLAGGGRAAQYF.